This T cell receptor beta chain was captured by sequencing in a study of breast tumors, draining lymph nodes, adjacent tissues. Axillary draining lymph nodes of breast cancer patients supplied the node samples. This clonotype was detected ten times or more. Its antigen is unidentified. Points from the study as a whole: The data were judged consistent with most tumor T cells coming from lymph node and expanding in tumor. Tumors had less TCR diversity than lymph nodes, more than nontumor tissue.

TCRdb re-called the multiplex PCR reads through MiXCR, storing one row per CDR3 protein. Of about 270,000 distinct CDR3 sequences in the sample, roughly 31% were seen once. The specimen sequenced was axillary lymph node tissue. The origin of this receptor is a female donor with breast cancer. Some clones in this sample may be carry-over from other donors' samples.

This CDR3 is CASGLWRGVDTQYF. The DNA for the CDR3 is TGTGCTAGTGGTTTGTGGAGGGGGGTAGATACGCAGTATTTT. V usage is TRBV12-5 and J usage is TRBJ2-3; the D call may be TRBD1 or TRBD2 (6 bases each). This CDR3 has 14 amino acids. The germline CDR1 and CDR2 sequences are LGHNT and FRNRAP. The V end lost 2 bases, the J end lost 5 bases, and 11 bases lay between the germline ends.